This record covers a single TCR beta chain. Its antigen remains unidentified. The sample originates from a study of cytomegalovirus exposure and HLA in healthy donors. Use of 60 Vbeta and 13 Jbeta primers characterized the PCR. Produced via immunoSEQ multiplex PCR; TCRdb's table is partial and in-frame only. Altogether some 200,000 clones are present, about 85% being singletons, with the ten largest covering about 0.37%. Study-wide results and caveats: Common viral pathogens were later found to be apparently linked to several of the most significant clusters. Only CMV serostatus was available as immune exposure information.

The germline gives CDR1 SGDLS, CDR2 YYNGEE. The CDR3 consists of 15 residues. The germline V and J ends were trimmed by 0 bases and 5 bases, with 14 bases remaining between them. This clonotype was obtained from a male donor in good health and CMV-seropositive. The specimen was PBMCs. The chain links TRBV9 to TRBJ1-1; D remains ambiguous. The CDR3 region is CASSVAPSRGTEAFF. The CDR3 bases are TGTGCCAGCAGCGTAGCTCCATCTCGAGGGACTGAAGCTTTCTTT.